The source of this T cell receptor (beta chain) is a study of T cells in Graves' hyperthyroidism and ophthalmopathy. Trimming took 2 bases from V and 2 from J, leaving 10 bases between them. The CDR3 runs to 15 residues. Amplification of TCR beta CDR3 regions was performed using RNA transcripts as template. Primed by the HTBI set, a first-round RT-PCR was run on the TCR CDR3. TCRdb processed the multiplex PCR reads anew with MiXCR; each CDR3 protein has one entry. In the table there are about 380,000 distinct CDR3 sequences, 14% of which are singletons. In the case of this clonotype: One base away lies a much larger clone, so this may be a sequencing read error.

This TCR was sampled from a woman aged 60-75 years with Graves' hyperthyroidism. The material sequenced was blood. This chain connects TRBV12-3 or TRBV12-4 to TRBJ1-3; D is possibly TRBD1 (5 bases). In nucleotides, the CDR3 is TGTGCCAGCAGTTTACGCTGCAGGGCTGGAAACACCATATATTTT. This gives the protein CASSLRCRAGNTIYF.